These 10 T cell receptor beta chains were sequenced from one sample in a study of tumor-infiltrating lymphocytes in primary liver carcinoma (TCRdb year 2017). Sequencer: Illumina HiSeq 2500. Using a constant-region primer and ProtoScript II reverse transcriptase, TCRbeta-specific cDNA was reverse-transcribed from approximately 0.5 ug total RNA. The TCRbeta libraries were prepared through three rounds of nested multiplex PCR following a slightly modified ARM-PCR procedure. The first two PCR rounds used multiplex TRBV1-TRBV30 forward primers with a Cbeta reverse primer, each for 10 cycles. Clones were called with MiXCR by TCRdb after fastp trimmed the public reads at Q25, and only in-frame beta chains were retained. All rows with the same CDR3 protein become a single entry with the most common DNA and genes. Here the sample has 40,000 to 60,000 distinct CDR3 sequences; 70% to 75% occur a single time. The ten largest clones represent 20% to 30% of the sample.

Without any cell sorting, total RNA and DNA were extracted together from approximately 20-30 mg of bulk tissue using the AllPrep DNA/RNA mini kit. What was sequenced was liver tumor tissue from sampling region 3. Sample cell subset or site, as interpreted from the label and publication: tumor region T3, left-lateral pole. The receptor source for this set is a middle-aged man with primary liver carcinoma and hepatitis B virus infection.

In this sample, this clonotype turned up a few times. This may be a read error, as it is one base from a much larger clone. The chain joins TRBV28 to TRBJ1-2, with 11 nucleotides matching TRBD1. CDR3 length: 20 amino acids. Losses at the gene ends were 7 bases for V and 4 bases for J; bases not matched to a gene: 23. The germline V gene encodes CDR1 MDHEN and CDR2 SYDVKM. The CDR3 reads CASTSTGTGGTHDALYGYTF. The CDR3 nucleotides are TGTGCCAGCACTTCGACCGGGACAGGGGGAACCCACGACGCCCTCTATGGCTACACCTTC.

Comments on this clonotype: A read error may explain this, as a much larger clone is one base away. V gene TRBV24-1 combines with J gene TRBJ2-1, with a tentative D call TRBD2 (5 bases). Germline CDR1 reads KGHDR; CDR2 reads SFDVKD. The CDR3 has 13 amino acids. V lost 9 bases and J 9 bases, leaving 17 bases between the germline ends. The CDR3 here is CATQMGARSEQFF. The CDR3 bases are TGTGCCACCCAAATGGGAGCTCGGAGTGAGCAGTTCTTC.

Of note for this clonotype: At one end the junction does not follow the germline gene, possibly because of a read error. This chain uses TRBV18 with TRBJ2-2; 11 bases are a match to TRBD2. CDR3 length equals 15 residues. Germline assignment: CDR1 KGHSH and CDR2 LQKENI. DNA for the CDR3: TGTGCCAGCTCACAGGGGACTAGCGGAGCCGGGGAGCCGTTTTTT. Protein: CASSQGTSGAGEPFF.

In regard to this clonotype: The junction does not match germline at one end; this may be a read error. The chain is built from TRBV14 and TRBJ1-1; D is undetermined. The CDR3 contains 12 residues. Germline CDR1 SGHDN, CDR2 FVKESK. The CDR3 DNA is TGCGTCAGCAGCCAAGACCGGGCTGAAGCATTCTTT. Its translation: CVSSQDRAEAFF.

Points on this clonotype: One end of the junction varies from germline; a read error may be responsible. The chain couples TRBV10-1 to TRBJ2-1; maybe TRBD1 (5 bases). The CDR3 contains 13 residues. Germline V gene lookup returns CDR1 WNHNN and CDR2 SYGVQD (reference sequence). The CDR3 DNA is TGCGCCAGAAGTGACAGTCCCAACAATGGGCAGTTCTTC. The encoded protein is CARSDSPNNGQFF.

Concerning this clonotype: One end of the junction is discordant with germline, which a read error may explain. The rearrangement uses TRBV6-6 and TRBJ1-5; D is ambiguous. The CDR3 length is 16 residues. The germline V gene has CDR1 MNHNY and CDR2 SVGAGI (reference sequence). CDR3 region: CASNYRVEYSNQPQPF. In nucleotides, the CDR3 is TGTGCCAGCAATTACCGAGTAGAGTATAGCAATCAGCCCCAGCCCTTT.

The chain is built from TRBV7-8 and TRBJ1-5; 7 bases agree with TRBD1. V was clipped by 8 bases and J by 3 bases; unmatched bases: 10. Germline loops: CDR1 SGHVS, CDR2 FQNEAQ. The CDR3 extends over 15 amino acids. CDR3: CASRLGTENNQPQHF. The CDR3 DNA follows: TGTGCCAGCCGACTGGGGACAGAGAACAATCAGCCCCAGCATTTT.

On this clonotype itself: Germline and junction disagree at one end, which may indicate a read error. This chain links TRBV6-6 with TRBJ1-5; D is undetermined. CDR1 MNHNY and CDR2 SVGAGI come from the germline V gene (reference sequence). The CDR3 extends over 16 amino acids. The CDR3 protein is CDSSYRVEYSNQPLHF. CDR3 nucleotide sequence: TGTGACAGTAGTTACCGAGTAGAGTATAGCAATCAGCCCCTGCATTTT.

J is TRBJ2-4 and V is TRBV2, with 11 positions matching TRBD2. The germline CDR1 and CDR2 sequences are SNHLY and FYNNEI. Germline trimming cut 0 bases from V and 2 bases from J; bases unmatched to any gene: 9. This CDR3 has 19 amino acids. CDR3 loop: CASSEAPQTSGMTKNIQYF. For the CDR3, the DNA is TGTGCCAGCAGTGAAGCCCCCCAGACTAGCGGGATGACCAAAAACATTCAGTACTTC.

Notes on this clonotype: At one of its ends the junction is not consistent with the germline gene, which may arise from a read error. V usage is TRBV29-1 and J usage is TRBJ2-7; 8 nucleotides align to TRBD1. Germline V gene data show CDR1 as SQVTM and CDR2 as ANQGSEA. The CDR3 consists of 12 residues. The CDR3 nucleotides read TGCTGCGTTGAGCAGGGGGCCTACGAGCAGTGCTTC. It translates to CCVEQGAYEQCF.